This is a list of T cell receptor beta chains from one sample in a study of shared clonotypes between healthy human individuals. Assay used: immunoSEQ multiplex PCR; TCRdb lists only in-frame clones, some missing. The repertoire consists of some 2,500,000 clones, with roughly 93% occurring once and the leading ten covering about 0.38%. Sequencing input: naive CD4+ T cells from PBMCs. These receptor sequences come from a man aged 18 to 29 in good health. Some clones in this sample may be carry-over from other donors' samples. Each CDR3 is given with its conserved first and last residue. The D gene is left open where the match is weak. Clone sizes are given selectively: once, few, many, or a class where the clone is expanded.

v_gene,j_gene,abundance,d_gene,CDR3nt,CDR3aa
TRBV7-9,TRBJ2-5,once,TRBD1,TGTGCCAGCAGCCCGCATTCAGGGGGTCAAGAGACCCAGTACTTC,CASSPHSGGQETQYF
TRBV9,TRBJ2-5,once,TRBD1,TGTGCCAGCAGCGCGGACTCGGGACAGCTGGAGACCCAGTACTTC,CASSADSGQLETQYF
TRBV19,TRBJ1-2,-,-,TGTGCCAGTAGTATAGATCCGACGGGGGGCTACACCTTC,CASSIDPTGGYTF
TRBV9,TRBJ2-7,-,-,TGTGCCAGCAGTTTTTGGGGACCCCACGAGCAGTACTTC,CASSFWGPHEQYF
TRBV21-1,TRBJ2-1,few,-,TGTGCCAGCAATCTAGACAGGGGATCCTACAATGAGCAGTTCTTC,CASNLDRGSYNEQFF
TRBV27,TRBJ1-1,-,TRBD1,TGTGCCAGCAGTTGGGGGACAGGGAACACTGAAGCTTTCTTT,CASSWGTGNTEAFF
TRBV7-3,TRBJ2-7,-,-,TGTGCCAGCAGCCCGCCTAGCACGCAGTACTTC,CASSPPSTQYF
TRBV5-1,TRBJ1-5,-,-,TGCGCCAGCAGCCCCGACCGGCCTAATCAGCCCCAGCATTTT,CASSPDRPNQPQHF
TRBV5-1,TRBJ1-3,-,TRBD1,TGCGCCAGCAGCTTGGCCACCGGGACAGGGATTCCGAGCTCTGGAAACACCATATATTTT,CASSLATGTGIPSSGNTIYF
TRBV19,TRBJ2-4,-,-,TGTGCCAGTAGTGACGACTTTGCCAAAAACATTCAGTACTTC,CASSDDFAKNIQYF
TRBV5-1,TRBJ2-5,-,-,TGCGCCAGCAGCTTTGAAGGGGAAGAGACCCAGTACTTC,CASSFEGEETQYF
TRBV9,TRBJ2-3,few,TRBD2,TGTGCCAGCAGCGCTAGCGGAAGCACAGATACGCAGTATTTT,CASSASGSTDTQYF
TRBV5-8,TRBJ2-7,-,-,TGTGCCAGCAGCACCGGTGCGGGGCGGTACGAGCAGTACTTC,CASSTGAGRYEQYF
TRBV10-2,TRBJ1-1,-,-,TGCGCCAGCAGTGAGTCCCCGGGCAAGAACACTGAAGCTTTCTTT,CASSESPGKNTEAFF
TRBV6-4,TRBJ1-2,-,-,TGTGCCAGCAGCGACCTATTCGGTGGCTACACCTTC,CASSDLFGGYTF
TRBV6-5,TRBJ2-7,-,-,TGTGCCAGCAGTTACTCGGAGGAGCAGTACTTC,CASSYSEEQYF
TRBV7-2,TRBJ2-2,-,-,TGTGCCAGCAGCGCGCCGGGGGCGGCCACCGGGGAGCTGTTTTTT,CASSAPGAATGELFF
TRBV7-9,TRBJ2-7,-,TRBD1,TGTGCCAGCAGCCCTGGTGGGACAGGCAGCTCCTACGAGCAGTACTTC,CASSPGGTGSSYEQYF
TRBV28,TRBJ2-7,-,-,TGTGCCAGTCGGCTAGGGGGGGCGGGTCACGAGCAGTACTTC,CASRLGGAGHEQYF
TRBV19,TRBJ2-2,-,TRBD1,TGTGCCAGCCGGAGCCTGGGACAGGGGAACACCGGGGAGCTGTTTTTT,CASRSLGQGNTGELFF
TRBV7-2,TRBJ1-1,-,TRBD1,TGTGCCAGCAGCCCCGGACAGGGGGCTTTGGCCACTGAAGCTTTCTTT,CASSPGQGALATEAFF
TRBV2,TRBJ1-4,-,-,TGTGCCGGAAGACAGACAGGCAATGAAAAACTGTTTTTT,CAGRQTGNEKLFF
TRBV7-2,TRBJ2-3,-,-,TGTGCCAGCAGCTTAAACAGGGACCCCGGCACAGATACGCAGTATTTT,CASSLNRDPGTDTQYF
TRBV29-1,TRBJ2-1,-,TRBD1,TGCAGCGTAGTCCGGGACAGGGGGCTCAATGAGCAGTTCTTC,CSVVRDRGLNEQFF
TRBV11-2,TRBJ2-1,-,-,TGTGCCAGCAGCTTAACGTTCGGTTTAAACAATGAGCAGTTCTTC,CASSLTFGLNNEQFF
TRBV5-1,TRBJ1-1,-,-,TGCGCCAGCGAAGCCGGACAGCCGAACACTGAAGCTTTCTTT,CASEAGQPNTEAFF
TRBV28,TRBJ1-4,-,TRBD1,TGTGCCAGCAGTACAATGGGACAGCAGGATGAAAAACTGTTTTTT,CASSTMGQQDEKLFF
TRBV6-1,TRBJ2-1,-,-,TGTGCCAGCAGTGAAAAAGGGGGAGGGCTCTTC,CASSEKGGGLF
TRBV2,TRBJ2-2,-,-,TGTGCCAGCAGTGAATCTGGCAGAAACGGGGAGCTGTTTTTT,CASSESGRNGELFF
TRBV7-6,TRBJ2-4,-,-,TGTGCCAGCACCCCCGGTGGGGACATTCAGTACTTC,CASTPGGDIQYF